One sample yielded the 7 T cell receptor beta chains listed below, sequenced in a study of blood T cell repertoires in COVID-19. Only in-frame clones appear in the TCRdb table, and some are missing; sequencing was by immunoSEQ multiplex PCR. Altogether some 210,000 clones are present, roughly 90% being singletons, with the ten largest covering about 0.8%. Sequences were obtained from peripheral blood. The receptors were sampled from a man aged 55 to 70 with COVID-19, enrolled during active disease.

The chain is built from TRBV7-9 and TRBJ2-1, with D possibly being TRBD1 (6 bases). V was shortened by 5 bases and J by 5 bases, with 25 bases between the two germline ends. The length of the CDR3 is 18 residues. The germline gives CDR1 SEHNR, CDR2 FQNEAQ (reference sequence). CDR3 region: CASSNSLFAGPGDNEQFF. Here the CDR3 DNA reads TGTGCCAGCAGCAACTCCCTCTTTGCGGGCCCAGGGGACAATGAGCAGTTCTTC.

The CDR3 here is CASSIVGTYPSTDTQYF. In DNA form, the CDR3 reads TGTGCCAGTAGTATCGTCGGTACTTACCCTAGCACAGATACGCAGTATTTT. The rearrangement uses TRBV19 and TRBJ2-3; D gene uncertain. Trimming removed 3 bases at V and 0 bases at J, with 16 bases between. The CDR3 totals 17 residues. Germline-derived CDR1 and CDR2 are LNHDA and SQIVND (reference sequence).

This clone appeared a single time. The chain joins TRBV9 to TRBJ1-3; a possible D gene is TRBD1 (5 bases). The V end lost 0 bases, the J end lost 2 bases, and 15 bases lay between the germline ends. Germline CDR1 reads SGDLS; CDR2 reads YYNGEE. The CDR3 is 17 amino acids. The CDR3: CASSVVGHGSTGNTIYF. DNA of the CDR3: TGTGCCAGCAGCGTAGTCGGACACGGCTCCACTGGAAACACCATATATTTT.

The chain combines TRBV7-2 with TRBJ2-5; the match to TRBD2 covers 11 bases. Germline V gives CDR1 SGHTA, CDR2 FQGNSA. The CDR3 consists of 16 residues. V lost 3 bases to trimming and J lost 5 bases; unmatched junction nucleotides: 8. CDR3 DNA sequence: TGTGCCAGCAGCTTCTCCGCTAGCGGGAGGCAGGAGACCCAGTACTTC. Translating gives CASSFSASGRQETQYF.

V is TRBV25-1 and J is TRBJ2-2; possibly TRBD1 for D (5 bases). The CDR3 is 17 amino acids. With 3 bases removed from V and 4 bases from J, the gap between germline ends came to 18 bases. Germline loops: CDR1 MGHDK, CDR2 SYGVNS. CDR3: CASSDSRVAHLTGELFF. The CDR3 coding sequence is TGTGCCAGCAGTGATTCCAGGGTCGCACACCTCACCGGGGAGCTGTTTTTT.

J is TRBJ1-3 and V is TRBV7-8; TRBD1 aligns across 9 bases. Germline trimming cut 11 bases from V and 2 bases from J; bases unmatched to any gene: 7. This CDR3 contains 14 residues. The germline gives CDR1 SGHVS, CDR2 FQNEAQ. The chain's CDR3 is CACGTGSAGNTIYF. CDR3 DNA: TGTGCCTGCGGGACAGGGTCTGCTGGAAACACCATATATTTT.

As concerns this clone: A read error may produce the germline difference seen at one junction end. The chain recombines TRBV2 with TRBJ1-2, with 7 bases matching TRBD1. This CDR3 spans 14 amino acids. Germline CDR1 and CDR2: SNHLY and FYNNEI. CDR3 bases: TGTGCCAGCAGCGAAGCACAGGGGTTAAGTGGCTACACCTTC. This gives the protein CASSEAQGLSGYTF.